Below are 7 T cell receptor beta chains sequenced from a single sample in a study of persistence of HIV-infected CD4 T cells. The stimulus was lysate of CMV-infected fibroblasts, around 10 ug/mL. CD40L-negative CD69-negative CD45RO-high memory CD4+ T cells were sorted as populations depleted of antigen-responding cells. This was the immunoSEQ version 4 assay in survey mode. Data came from immunoSEQ multiplex PCR; TCRdb stores just in-frame clones and leaves some out. The table records roughly 34,000 clones, 82% of them present only once. No antigen has been identified for these receptors. The material was CD4+ T cells sorted from PBMCs after approximately 19-hour stimulation, obtained from a patient who received antiretroviral therapy. These receptors were collected from an adult woman with HIV who was CMV-seropositive.

V gene TRBV29-1 combines with J gene TRBJ2-7; the match to TRBD1 covers 7 bases. V dropped 4 bases and J dropped 4; count of bases not matched to a gene: 7. This CDR3 contains 13 residues. In germline, CDR1 is SQVTM, CDR2 ANQGSEA. As DNA, the CDR3 is TGCAGCGTTGCTAGGGGGCAATCTTACGAGCAGTACTTC. Its translation: CSVARGQSYEQYF.

The chain recombines TRBV3-1 (or the pseudogene TRBV3-2) with TRBJ2-2; 9 bases map to TRBD2. Germline CDR1 and CDR2: LGHDT and YNNKEL (reference sequence). The V and J ends lost 1 base and 0 bases, in that order; junction bases with no gene match: 6. The CDR3 loop spans 18 amino acids. CDR3 coding DNA: TGTGCCAGCAGCCAAGCAACTAGCGGGCTCGCGAACACCGGGGAGCTGTTTTTT. Translation gives CASSQATSGLANTGELFF.

The chain links TRBV12-3 or TRBV12-4 to TRBJ1-2; 8 nucleotides agree with TRBD1. There are 13 residues in the CDR3. V gave up 5 bases and J gave up 9 bases; unmatched junction bases: 8. The CDR3 spells CASSRDRGPSYTF. DNA for the CDR3: TGTGCCAGCAGTCGCGACAGGGGCCCTAGCTACACCTTC.

This chain links TRBV5-1 with TRBJ2-3; the match to TRBD2 covers 7 bases. Losses at the gene ends were 4 bases for V and 0 bases for J; bases not matched to a gene: 11. Germline CDR1 SGHRS, CDR2 YFSETQ. The CDR3 extends over 17 amino acids. The CDR3 DNA sequence: TGCGCCAGCAGCCGTTTCGGGGGAGCGGGGAGCACAGATACGCAGTATTTT. Its protein is CASSRFGGAGSTDTQYF.

This clone was detected a few times. The rearrangement links TRBV6-4 to TRBJ2-6, with D hard to call. Trimming left V 9 bases short and J 0 bases short, with 15 bases between. The CDR3 contains 16 residues. CDR1 is MRHNA, CDR2 SNTAGT, per germline. The DNA of the CDR3 is TGTGCCAGTAGGAGAGATGCAATCTCTGGGGCCAACGTCCTGACTTTC. Translated, it gives CASRRDAISGANVLTF.

This clone turned up a few times. The V gene is TRBV2, the J gene TRBJ1-2; D remains unclear. Germline-derived CDR1 and CDR2 are SNHLY and FYNNEI. Trimming pared 9 bases from V and 8 bases from J, leaving 13 bases between. The CDR3 extends over 11 amino acids. CDR3 sequence reads: CASGRQTGYTF. DNA for the CDR3: TGTGCCAGTGGGAGGCAGACGGGCTACACCTTC.

CDR3 sequence reads: CATSVHLGDGYTF. The CDR3, as DNA: TGTGCCACCAGCGTCCATCTCGGGGATGGCTACACCTTC. The V call is TRBV15, the J call TRBJ1-2; D unclear. This CDR3 has 13 amino acids. Trimming stripped 5 bases from V and 6 bases from J, with 13 bases between. CDR1 is LNHNV and CDR2 is YYDKDF in the germline V gene (reference sequence).